The 21 T cell receptor beta chains below were found in one sample sequenced in a study of breast tumors, draining lymph nodes, adjacent tissues. Samples came from axillary lymph nodes draining the breast cancer. MiXCR, run by TCRdb on the multiplex PCR reads, gives a single entry per CDR3 protein. The sample contains about 270,000 distinct CDR3 sequences, more than 30% of which appear only once. Specimen: axillary lymph node tissue. The receptors here all came from a female donor with breast cancer. Some clones in this sample may be carry-over from other donors' samples.

At least ten counts were recorded for this clonotype. This sequence joins TRBV19 and TRBJ2-1, with D maybe TRBD1 (7 bases). The CDR3 covers 13 residues. The germline gives CDR1 LNHDA, CDR2 SQIVND (reference sequence). V was trimmed by 3 bases and J by 9 bases, leaving 12 bases between them. The CDR3 region is CASSIGRGAEQFF. The CDR3 nucleotides read TGTGCCAGTAGTATTGGCAGGGGGGCTGAGCAGTTCTTC.

The sample holds one count of this clonotype. The chain is built from TRBV6-1 and TRBJ1-6; the D gene is possibly TRBD1 (6 bases). V was trimmed by 7 bases and J by 7 bases, leaving 20 bases between them. The germline CDR1 and CDR2 sequences are MNHNS and SASEGT. CDR3 length equals 16 residues. CDR3 sequence: CASTPDGGRVNSPLHF. Here the CDR3 DNA reads TGTGCCAGCACCCCCGACGGGGGGCGGGTGAATTCACCCCTCCACTTT.

The chain employs TRBV7-9 and TRBJ2-1; TRBD1 agrees at 7 bases. In germline, CDR1 is SEHNR, CDR2 FQNEAQ (reference sequence). The CDR3 length is 15 residues. With 5 bases clipped from V and 8 bases from J, the junction kept 12 bases outside the gene matches. CDR3 loop: CASSKKGAPRHEQFF. DNA for the CDR3: TGTGCCAGCAGCAAAAAGGGGGCCCCCCGACATGAGCAGTTCTTC.

This clonotype was counted at least ten times. This chain uses TRBV20-1 with TRBJ2-3, with TRBD1 identical over 10 bases. The CDR3 loop spans 12 amino acids. Trimming removed 5 bases from V and 4 bases from J; junction bases left unmatched: 0. Germline V gives CDR1 DFQATT, CDR2 SNEGSKA (reference sequence). The CDR3 region is CSAGTGADTQYF. DNA of the CDR3: TGCAGTGCTGGGACAGGGGCAGATACGCAGTATTTT.

This clonotype was recorded a few times. A much larger clone sits a single nucleotide away, making a read error possible. J is TRBJ2-5 and V is TRBV7-8, with 7 bases fitting TRBD1. CDR1 is SGHVS and CDR2 is FQNEAQ in the germline V gene. The CDR3 totals 15 residues. The CDR3 loop reads CASSLIWGQQETQHF. For the CDR3, the DNA is TGTGCCAGCAGCTTAATATGGGGACAGCAAGAGACCCAGCACTTC.

This clonotype was counted ten times or more. The chain recombines TRBV19 with TRBJ1-5, with TRBD1 matching 7 bases. Per the germline V gene, CDR1 is LNHDA and CDR2 is SQIVND (reference sequence). This CDR3 spans 16 amino acids. Trimming cost V 6 bases and J 6 bases; bases outside gene matches: 14. The DNA for the CDR3 is TGTGCCAGTAGCTGGGAGAACAGGGGAAGGGGTCAGCCCCAGCATTTT. Translated, it gives CASSWENRGRGQPQHF.

A word on this clonotype: This may arise from a read error, as a much more abundant clone is one base away. The chain combines TRBV6-5 with TRBJ1-5; a possible D gene is TRBD1 (5 bases). Trimming left V 9 bases short and J 4 bases short, with 16 bases between. Per the germline V gene, CDR1 is MNHEY and CDR2 is SVGAGI. The CDR3 runs to 14 residues. The CDR3 nucleotides read TGTGCCAGGAGGCCCGTGGGGGGAAATCAGCCCCAGCATTTT. It encodes CARRPVGGNQPQHF.

V gene TRBV9 combines with J gene TRBJ2-2; no definite D call. This CDR3 contains 13 residues. Germline loops: CDR1 SGDLS, CDR2 YYNGEE. The ends were cut back, 4 bases at V and 6 bases at J, with 10 bases in the middle. The CDR3 DNA sequence: TGTGCCAGCAGCCCCTCCACCCCCGGGGAGCTGTTTTTT. Translating gives CASSPSTPGELFF.

This clonotype was detected ten times or more. The J gene is TRBJ2-1, the V gene TRBV7-2; D is unresolved. The germline V gene has CDR1 SGHTA and CDR2 FQGNSA. The CDR3 runs 15 residues. Between the trimmed V and J ends, which lost 4 bases and 2 bases, there was a span of 12 bases. CDR3 bases: TGTGCCAGCAGCTGGACCCCCGACCCCTACAATGAGCAGTTCTTC. Its protein product is CASSWTPDPYNEQFF.

This clonotype was seen many times. The CDR3 nucleotides are TGTGCCAGCAGCATAACGACAGGGAGAGTAGGCACAGATACGCAGTATTTT. It is translated as CASSITTGRVGTDTQYF. This rearrangement joins TRBV7-9 to TRBJ2-3; 7 bases fit TRBD1. From germline, CDR1 is SEHNR and CDR2 FQNEAQ (reference sequence). CDR3 length equals 17 residues. V shed 5 bases and J 1 base; nucleotides not matched to a gene: 12.

There are many counts of this clonotype. V usage is TRBV6-5 and J usage is TRBJ2-1; unclear D gene. V dropped 7 bases and J dropped 7 bases, with 8 bases sitting between them. This CDR3 comprises 11 residues. CDR1 is MNHEY and CDR2 is SVGAGI in the germline V gene. As DNA, the CDR3 is TGTGCCAGCATGGCTGAGAATGAGCAGTTCTTC. Translating gives CASMAENEQFF.

This clonotype was detected ten times or more. The CDR3 here is CASSLPGGVQPQHF. As DNA, the CDR3 is TGTGCCAGCAGCCTGCCGGGAGGGGTTCAGCCCCAGCATTTT. This sequence joins TRBV7-2 and TRBJ1-5; a weak D match, TRBD1 (5 bases). The CDR3 has 14 residues. Germline V gene data show CDR1 as SGHTA and CDR2 as FQGNSA. V was shortened by 5 bases and J by 6 bases, with 14 bases between the two germline ends.

Remarks on this clonotype: Given a much more abundant clone one base away, this may be a read error. This chain links TRBV4-3 with TRBJ2-3; 11 bases align to TRBD2. CDR1 is LGHNA, CDR2 YSLEER, per germline. This CDR3 spans 17 amino acids. CDR3 sequence reads: CVSSQEGSGRGTDTQYF. The CDR3, as DNA: TGCGTCAGCAGCCAAGAGGGTAGCGGGAGGGGCACAGATACGCAGTATTTT.

This clonotype was detected ten times or more. The V call is TRBV4-1, the J call TRBJ2-7, with D maybe TRBD1 (6 bases). V lost 5 bases and J lost 4, with 15 bases in between. The CDR3 is 14 amino acids. Per germline, CDR1 MGHRA and CDR2 YSYEKL. In nucleotides, the CDR3 is TGCGCCAGCAGCGAGTTAGGGGGAATATACGAGCAGTACTTC. Its translation: CASSELGGIYEQYF.

This clonotype was seen more than once but under ten times. Germline and junction disagree at one end, which may indicate a read error. Written as DNA, the CDR3 is TGTGCCAGCAGCCAGGGGTCACAGGGTTGGGACTACGGCTACACCTTC. Translation gives CASSQGSQGWDYGYTF. The chain links TRBV3-1 to TRBJ1-2; the D gene is possibly TRBD1 (6 bases). Germline CDR1 is LGHDT and CDR2 is YNNKEL (reference sequence). This CDR3 contains 16 residues.

This clonotype has a count of ten or more. The chain uses TRBV7-2 and TRBJ2-5, with 7 bases lining up with TRBD2. The CDR3 covers 15 residues. The trim removed 5 bases at V and 2 bases at J, leaving 8 bases unmatched. Germline assignment: CDR1 SGHTA and CDR2 FQGNSA. This chain's CDR3 is CASSEAGTLQETQYF. The CDR3 DNA is TGTGCCAGCAGCGAAGCGGGGACGTTGCAAGAGACCCAGTACTTC.

Many counts were recorded for this clonotype. This chain links TRBV24-1 with TRBJ2-5, with TRBD1 matching 9 bases. The CDR3 loop spans 13 amino acids. Germline V gene lookup returns CDR1 KGHDR and CDR2 SFDVKD. Trimming took 9 bases from V and 5 from J; bases not matched to a gene: 6. DNA of the CDR3: TGTGCCACCGAGAGGACAGGGGCGGAGACCCAGTACTTC. Amino acid sequence: CATERTGAETQYF.

The gene calls are TRBV12-3 or TRBV12-4 and TRBJ2-7; 7 bases align to TRBD2. This CDR3 spans 14 amino acids. V lost 3 bases and J lost 1; bases outside the gene matches: 3. CDR3 loop: CASSFCGRSYEQYF. Written as DNA, the CDR3 is TGTGCCAGCAGTTTTTGCGGGAGATCCTACGAGCAGTACTTC.

This clonotype was seen once. A single base separates this from a much larger clone, so it may be a read error. V and J are TRBV20-1 and TRBJ2-7; D is possibly TRBD1 or TRBD2 (6 bases each). Per the germline V gene, CDR1 is DFQATT and CDR2 is SNEGSKA (reference sequence). This CDR3 has 17 amino acids. The V end was cut by 1 base, the J end by 2 bases, with 21 bases between. CDR3 sequence reads: CSARGPGGDLWTYEQYF. The DNA of the CDR3 is TGCAGTGCTAGAGGACCCGGGGGCGACCTGTGGACCTACGAGCAGTACTTC.

This clonotype was observed at least ten times. The chain has TRBV7-9 and TRBJ1-2, with unresolved D. There are 12 residues in the CDR3. The germline gives CDR1 SEHNR, CDR2 FQNEAQ (reference sequence). Trimming pared 6 bases from V and 8 bases from J, leaving 13 bases between. CDR3 DNA sequence: TGTGCCAGCAGTTCATCCAGGTTCGGCTACACCTTC. Protein product: CASSSSRFGYTF. The full variable domain, in which reference TRBV7-9 and TRBJ1-2 provide the parts outside the CDR3, is DTGVSQNPRHKITKRGQNVTFRCDPISEHNRLYWYRQTLGQGPEFLTYFQNEAQLEKSRLLSDRFSAERPKGSFSTLEIQRTEQGDSAMYLCASSSSRFGYTFGSGTRLTVV.

This clonotype was recorded at least ten times. V is TRBV4-3 and J is TRBJ2-2, with D tentatively TRBD1 (6 bases). V was cut by 6 bases and J by 7 bases, with 12 bases left in between. Per the germline V gene, CDR1 is LGHNA and CDR2 is YSLEER. CDR3 size: 13 residues. The DNA of the CDR3 is TGCGCCAGCAGTCACCGACAGGACGGGGAGCTGTTTTTT. Its translation: CASSHRQDGELFF.